What follows are 4 T cell receptor beta chains derived from one specimen sequenced in a study of T cells in Graves' hyperthyroidism and ophthalmopathy. There were TCR beta CDR3 regions amplified from RNA transcripts. HTBI primers were employed in a first-round RT-PCR of the TCR CDR3. Each CDR3 protein is one row after TCRdb ran MiXCR on the multiplex PCR reads. The sample yields a few hundred thousand distinct CDR3 sequences, around 13% seen once. The source material was blood. The source of these receptors is a woman aged 35 to 49 with Graves' ophthalmopathy.

The table lists this clonotype with a few counts. The rearrangement joins TRBV7-8 to TRBJ2-4, with D hard to call. Trimming left V 8 bases short and J 1 base short, with 12 bases between. There are 14 residues in the CDR3. In germline, CDR1 is SGHVS, CDR2 FQNEAQ. The CDR3 sequence: CASSALSAKNIQYF. The CDR3 DNA reads as TGTGCCAGCTCGGCGCTCTCCGCCAAAAACATTCAGTACTTC.

This clonotype has more than one count but fewer than ten. This rearrangement joins TRBV20-1 to TRBJ2-2, with 14 bases that match TRBD2. The CDR3 is 18 residues long. Unmatched junction bases numbered 11, after V lost 2 bases and J lost 6 bases. CDR1 and CDR2 from the germline V gene are DFQATT and SNEGSKA (reference sequence). The CDR3 nucleotides are TGCAGTGCTAGATTCTCCCGACTAGCGGGGGGGCTGGCCGGGGAGCTGTTTTTT. It is translated as CSARFSRLAGGLAGELFF.

In its sample, this clonotype was seen many times. The rearrangement joins TRBV24-1 to TRBJ2-7; a weak D match, TRBD1 (6 bases). Germline CDR1 reads KGHDR; CDR2 reads SFDVKD. V lost 6 bases, J lost 5 bases, and 16 bases lay in between. CDR3 size: 14 residues. The CDR3 region has the DNA TGTGCCACCAGTTTTGGGACAAAATACGACGAGCAGTACTTC. It codes for CATSFGTKYDEQYF.

This clonotype was counted ten times or more. This chain links TRBV9 with TRBJ1-1; D unclear. Looked up from germline, CDR1 is SGDLS and CDR2 is YYNGEE. V lost 1 base and J lost 1, with 11 bases in between. The CDR3 sequence is 15 residues long. The chain's CDR3 is CASSVTDGSNTEAFF. The CDR3, as DNA: TGTGCCAGCAGCGTAACAGACGGGTCGAACACTGAAGCTTTCTTT.